This T cell receptor (beta chain) is drawn from a study of cytomegalovirus exposure and HLA in healthy donors. Whole-study results and caveats: Despite most TCR sequences being rare, some public TCRs occurred in many donors. The investigators catalogued 164 TCR beta chains as cytomegalovirus-associated.

The PCR used 60 Vbeta and 13 Jbeta primers. Clones were sequenced by immunoSEQ multiplex PCR, and TCRdb holds only the in-frame ones, with some missing. The table has 200,000 to 250,000 clones, 85% to 90% seen once. Many counts were recorded for this clone. What it recognizes is unknown. There are 12 residues in the CDR3. Germline values: CDR1 SGHKS, CDR2 YYEKEE (reference sequence). The V gene end was trimmed by 3 bases and the J gene end by 8 bases; junction bases not matched to a gene: 5. Sequencing was carried out using PBMCs. The gene calls are TRBV5-5 and TRBJ2-7, with 7 bases lining up with TRBD2. The origin of this receptor is a human donor in good health. The CDR3 DNA is TGTGCCAGCAGCTCCTGGGGGGGTCAGCAGTACTTC. It yields the protein CASSSWGGQQYF.